A selection of T cell receptor beta chains follows, all from one sample in a study. TCRdb's copy holds only in-frame clones and misses some; the assay was immunoSEQ multiplex PCR. The top ten hold less than 4.5% of the sample, which has about 68,000 clones, just over 90% seen once. Sequenced input: PBMCs. The receptor set was obtained from a man aged 35-49 years with rheumatoid arthritis. Each CDR3 is given with its conserved first and last residue. The order of the fields is D gene, J gene, clone size, V gene, CDR3 length, CDR3 protein, CDR3 DNA. D genes are given only for firm matches. Clone size is given for some rows only: seen once, a few or many times, or a class if the clone is expanded.

D gene: TRBD2; J gene: TRBJ2-2; clone size: once; V gene: TRBV19; CDR3 length: 19; CDR3 protein: CASSIFPGGSGRTTGELFF; CDR3 DNA: TGTGCCAGTAGTATATTCCCCGGGGGTAGCGGGAGGACCACCGGGGAGCTGTTTTTT
D gene: -; J gene: TRBJ1-3; clone size: few; V gene: TRBV27; CDR3 length: 14; CDR3 protein: CASKQSFSGNTIYF; CDR3 DNA: TGTGCCAGCAAGCAGTCATTCTCTGGAAACACCATATATTTT
D gene: TRBD2; J gene: TRBJ2-1; clone size: once; V gene: TRBV11-2; CDR3 length: 16; CDR3 protein: CASSFPYAGGLNEQFF; CDR3 DNA: TGTGCCAGCAGCTTCCCCTACGCGGGAGGGCTGAATGAGCAGTTCTTC
D gene: TRBD1; J gene: TRBJ1-5; clone size: -; V gene: TRBV19; CDR3 length: 17; CDR3 protein: CASRGIWDRYSNQPQHF; CDR3 DNA: TGTGCCAGCAGAGGGATTTGGGACAGATATAGCAATCAGCCCCAGCATTTT
D gene: TRBD1; J gene: TRBJ2-2; clone size: -; V gene: TRBV5-1; CDR3 length: 17; CDR3 protein: CASSLGRTGGDTGELFF; CDR3 DNA: TGCGCCAGCAGCTTGGGAAGGACAGGGGGCGACACCGGGGAGCTGTTTTTT
D gene: -; J gene: TRBJ1-5; clone size: -; V gene: TRBV30; CDR3 length: 14; CDR3 protein: CAWSVWQSNQPQHF; CDR3 DNA: TGTGCCTGGAGTGTTTGGCAGTCTAATCAGCCCCAGCATTTT
D gene: -; J gene: TRBJ1-4; clone size: -; V gene: TRBV5-1; CDR3 length: 12; CDR3 protein: CASTGQNEKLFF; CDR3 DNA: TGCGCCAGCACAGGTCAGAATGAAAAACTGTTTTTT
D gene: -; J gene: TRBJ2-7; clone size: -; V gene: TRBV10-1; CDR3 length: 14; CDR3 protein: CASSLTGFQNEQYF; CDR3 DNA: TGCGCCAGCAGCCTAACCGGGTTCCAGAACGAGCAGTACTTC
D gene: -; J gene: TRBJ2-2; clone size: -; V gene: TRBV7-9; CDR3 length: 16; CDR3 protein: CASSPRQAMNTGELFF; CDR3 DNA: TGTGCCAGCAGCCCTCGACAGGCTATGAACACCGGGGAGCTGTTTTTT
D gene: TRBD1; J gene: TRBJ1-6; clone size: -; V gene: TRBV7-9; CDR3 length: 13; CDR3 protein: CASSPGTGGSLHF; CDR3 DNA: TGTGCCAGCAGCCCCGGGACAGGGGGTTCCCTCCACTTT
D gene: -; J gene: TRBJ2-2; clone size: -; V gene: TRBV5-6; CDR3 length: 14; CDR3 protein: CASSFQSGTGELFF; CDR3 DNA: TGTGCCAGCAGCTTTCAAAGCGGAACCGGGGAGCTGTTTTTT
D gene: TRBD1; J gene: TRBJ1-1; clone size: -; V gene: TRBV30; CDR3 length: 17; CDR3 protein: CAWSLDRVTRMNTEAFF; CDR3 DNA: TGTGCCTGGAGTTTGGACAGGGTCACCCGCATGAACACTGAAGCTTTCTTT
D gene: TRBD1; J gene: TRBJ1-1; clone size: -; V gene: TRBV7-2; CDR3 length: 14; CDR3 protein: CASSSYRGRTEAFF; CDR3 DNA: TGTGCCAGCAGCTCCTACAGGGGGCGGACTGAAGCTTTCTTT
D gene: -; J gene: TRBJ1-5; clone size: -; V gene: TRBV19; CDR3 length: 14; CDR3 protein: CASSSTGSNQPQHF; CDR3 DNA: TGTGCCAGTAGTTCAACAGGGTCCAATCAGCCCCAGCATTTT
D gene: TRBD1; J gene: TRBJ1-1; clone size: -; V gene: TRBV5-1; CDR3 length: 17; CDR3 protein: CASSLKQGARLNTEAFF; CDR3 DNA: TGCGCCAGCAGCTTGAAACAGGGGGCCCGTCTGAACACTGAAGCTTTCTTT
D gene: -; J gene: TRBJ2-7; clone size: -; V gene: TRBV10-3; CDR3 length: 20; CDR3 protein: CAISFFPPEGGQILPYEQYF; CDR3 DNA: TGTGCCATCAGTTTTTTTCCCCCCGAGGGGGGCCAAATCTTACCCTACGAGCAGTACTTC
D gene: TRBD1; J gene: TRBJ2-1; clone size: -; V gene: TRBV6-2/TRBV6-3; CDR3 length: 12; CDR3 protein: CASSSTGGEQFF; CDR3 DNA: TGTGCCAGCAGTTCAACAGGGGGGGAGCAGTTCTTC
D gene: TRBD1; J gene: TRBJ1-1; clone size: -; V gene: TRBV4-2; CDR3 length: 16; CDR3 protein: CASSQWAGGTNTEAFF; CDR3 DNA: TGTGCCAGCAGCCAATGGGCAGGGGGGACGAACACTGAAGCTTTCTTT
D gene: -; J gene: TRBJ2-3; clone size: -; V gene: TRBV6-5; CDR3 length: 15; CDR3 protein: CASSAPGLSTDTQYF; CDR3 DNA: TGTGCCAGCAGCGCCCCGGGACTCTCCACAGATACGCAGTATTTT
D gene: -; J gene: TRBJ2-1; clone size: -; V gene: TRBV2; CDR3 length: 14; CDR3 protein: CASSERSQGLEQFF; CDR3 DNA: TGTGCCAGCAGTGAAAGGAGCCAGGGCTTGGAGCAGTTCTTC
D gene: TRBD2; J gene: TRBJ2-2; clone size: -; V gene: TRBV24-1; CDR3 length: 16; CDR3 protein: CATSDLSGTLTGELFF; CDR3 DNA: TGTGCCACCAGTGACCTTAGCGGGACTCTTACCGGGGAGCTGTTTTTT
D gene: -; J gene: TRBJ1-5; clone size: -; V gene: TRBV7-8; CDR3 length: 14; CDR3 protein: CASSAWTGRQPQHF; CDR3 DNA: TGTGCCAGCAGCGCCTGGACGGGCCGACAGCCCCAGCATTTT
D gene: -; J gene: TRBJ1-2; clone size: -; V gene: TRBV6-4; CDR3 length: 12; CDR3 protein: CASSDRGYGYTF; CDR3 DNA: TGTGCCAGCAGTGACAGGGGATATGGCTACACCTTC
D gene: -; J gene: TRBJ1-5; clone size: -; V gene: TRBV19; CDR3 length: 16; CDR3 protein: CASSIGRQSPYQPQHF; CDR3 DNA: TGTGCCAGTAGTATAGGTCGACAGAGCCCTTATCAGCCCCAGCATTTT
D gene: TRBD1; J gene: TRBJ1-5; clone size: few; V gene: TRBV18; CDR3 length: 15; CDR3 protein: CASSPGQDSNQPQHF; CDR3 DNA: TGTGCCAGCTCACCGGGACAGGATAGCAATCAGCCCCAGCATTTT
D gene: -; J gene: TRBJ1-6; clone size: -; V gene: TRBV15; CDR3 length: 15; CDR3 protein: CATSREGANNSPLHF; CDR3 DNA: TGTGCCACCAGCAGAGAAGGGGCTAACAATTCACCCCTCCACTTT
D gene: -; J gene: TRBJ2-2; clone size: -; V gene: TRBV6-5; CDR3 length: 15; CDR3 protein: CASSYSALNTGELFF; CDR3 DNA: TGTGCCAGCAGTTACTCGGCACTGAACACCGGGGAGCTGTTTTTT
D gene: -; J gene: TRBJ1-6; clone size: -; V gene: TRBV10-3; CDR3 length: 15; CDR3 protein: CAISEAGQTNSPLHF; CDR3 DNA: TGTGCCATCAGTGAGGCGGGCCAGACGAATTCACCCCTCCACTTT
D gene: -; J gene: TRBJ1-3; clone size: -; V gene: TRBV13; CDR3 length: 16; CDR3 protein: CASSRGGRSSGNTIYF; CDR3 DNA: TGTGCCAGCAGCAGGGGGGGCCGAAGTAGTGGAAACACCATATATTTT
D gene: TRBD2; J gene: TRBJ2-5; clone size: -; V gene: TRBV4-1; CDR3 length: 15; CDR3 protein: CASSQFPSGMRTQYF; CDR3 DNA: TGCGCCAGCAGCCAATTTCCTAGCGGGATGAGGACCCAGTACTTC
D gene: -; J gene: TRBJ2-2; clone size: -; V gene: TRBV5-6; CDR3 length: 14; CDR3 protein: CASSRKSATGELFF; CDR3 DNA: TGTGCCAGCAGCCGGAAAAGCGCCACCGGGGAGCTGTTTTTT
D gene: TRBD1; J gene: TRBJ1-4; clone size: -; V gene: TRBV28; CDR3 length: 16; CDR3 protein: CASSLAGTGGPAKLFF; CDR3 DNA: TGTGCCAGCAGTCTCGCCGGGACAGGGGGCCCGGCAAAACTGTTTTTT
D gene: -; J gene: TRBJ2-7; clone size: -; V gene: TRBV25-1; CDR3 length: 14; CDR3 protein: CASSEPGHLYEQYF; CDR3 DNA: TGTGCCAGCAGTGAACCGGGACATCTCTACGAGCAGTACTTC
D gene: -; J gene: TRBJ1-6; clone size: -; V gene: TRBV6-2/TRBV6-3; CDR3 length: 13; CDR3 protein: CASSSRQASPLHF; CDR3 DNA: TGTGCCAGCAGTTCCCGACAGGCTTCACCCCTCCACTTT
D gene: -; J gene: TRBJ1-1; clone size: -; V gene: TRBV30; CDR3 length: 11; CDR3 protein: CAWSVLAEAFF; CDR3 DNA: TGTGCCTGGAGTGTACTCGCTGAAGCTTTCTTT
D gene: -; J gene: TRBJ2-3; clone size: -; V gene: TRBV5-4; CDR3 length: 16; CDR3 protein: CASSLGLEKNTDTQYF; CDR3 DNA: TGTGCCAGCAGCTTGGGGCTGGAGAAAAACACAGATACGCAGTATTTT
D gene: TRBD1; J gene: TRBJ2-7; clone size: -; V gene: TRBV7-9; CDR3 length: 16; CDR3 protein: CASSPTPGTGTYEQYF; CDR3 DNA: TGTGCCAGCAGCCCAACCCCCGGGACAGGGACCTACGAGCAGTACTTC
D gene: -; J gene: TRBJ1-2; clone size: -; V gene: TRBV5-6; CDR3 length: 15; CDR3 protein: CASSLMGGSDYGYTF; CDR3 DNA: TGTGCCAGCAGCTTGATGGGGGGGAGTGACTATGGCTACACCTTC
D gene: TRBD2; J gene: TRBJ2-7; clone size: -; V gene: TRBV11-2; CDR3 length: 16; CDR3 protein: CASSVSGRAVIHEQYF; CDR3 DNA: TGTGCCAGCAGCGTTAGCGGGAGGGCGGTAATCCACGAGCAGTACTTC
D gene: -; J gene: TRBJ2-1; clone size: once; V gene: TRBV11-2; CDR3 length: 15; CDR3 protein: CASSSTRGNHNEQFF; CDR3 DNA: TGTGCCAGCAGCTCCACGAGGGGTAATCACAATGAGCAGTTCTTC
D gene: TRBD1; J gene: TRBJ1-4; clone size: -; V gene: TRBV25-1; CDR3 length: 15; CDR3 protein: CASSYNRGLGEKLFF; CDR3 DNA: TGTGCCAGCAGCTATAACAGGGGGCTGGGTGAAAAACTGTTTTTT
D gene: -; J gene: TRBJ1-2; clone size: once; V gene: TRBV11-2; CDR3 length: 18; CDR3 protein: CASSLEESGAGYGYGYTF; CDR3 DNA: TGTGCCAGCAGCCTCGAAGAATCGGGGGCTGGTTACGGCTATGGCTACACCTTC